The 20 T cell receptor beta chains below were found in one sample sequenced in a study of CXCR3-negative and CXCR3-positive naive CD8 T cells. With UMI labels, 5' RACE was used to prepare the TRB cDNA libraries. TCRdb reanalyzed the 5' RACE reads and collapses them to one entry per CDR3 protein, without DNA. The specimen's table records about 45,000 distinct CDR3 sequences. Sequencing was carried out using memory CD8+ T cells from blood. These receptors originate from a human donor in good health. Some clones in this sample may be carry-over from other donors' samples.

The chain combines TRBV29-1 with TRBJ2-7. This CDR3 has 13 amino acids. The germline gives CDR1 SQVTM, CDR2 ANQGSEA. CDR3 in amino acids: CSVLGPATYEQYF.

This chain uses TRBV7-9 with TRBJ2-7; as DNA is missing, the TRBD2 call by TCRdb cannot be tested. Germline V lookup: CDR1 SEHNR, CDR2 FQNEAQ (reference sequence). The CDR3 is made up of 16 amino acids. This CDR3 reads CASSASGSLHPYEQYF. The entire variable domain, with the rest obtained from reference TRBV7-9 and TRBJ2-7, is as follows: DTGVSQNPRHKITKRGQNVTFRCDPISEHNRLYWYRQTLGQGPEFLTYFQNEAQLEKSRLLSDRFSAERPKGSFSTLEIQRTEQGDSAMYLCASSASGSLHPYEQYFGPGTRLTVT.

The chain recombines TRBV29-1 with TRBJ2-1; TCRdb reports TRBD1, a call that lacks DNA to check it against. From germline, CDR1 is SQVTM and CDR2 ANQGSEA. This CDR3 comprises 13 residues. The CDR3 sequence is CSVVGSRGNEQFF.

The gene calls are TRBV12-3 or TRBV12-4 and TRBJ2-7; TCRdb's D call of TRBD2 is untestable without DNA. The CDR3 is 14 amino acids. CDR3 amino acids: CASSPREGTYEQYF.

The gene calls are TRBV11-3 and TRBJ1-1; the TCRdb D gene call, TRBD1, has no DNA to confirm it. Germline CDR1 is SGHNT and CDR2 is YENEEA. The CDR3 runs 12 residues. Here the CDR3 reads CASSSGYTEAFF.

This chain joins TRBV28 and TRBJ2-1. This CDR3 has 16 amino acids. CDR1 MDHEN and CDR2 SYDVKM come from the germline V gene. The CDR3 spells CASSLGLLTPYNEQFF. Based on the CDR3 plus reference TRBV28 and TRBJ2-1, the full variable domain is DVKVTQSSRYLVKRTGEKVFLECVQDMDHENMFWYRQDPGLGLRLIYFSYDVKMKEKGDIPEGYSVSREKKERFSLILESASTNQTSMYLCASSLGLLTPYNEQFFGPGTRLTVL.

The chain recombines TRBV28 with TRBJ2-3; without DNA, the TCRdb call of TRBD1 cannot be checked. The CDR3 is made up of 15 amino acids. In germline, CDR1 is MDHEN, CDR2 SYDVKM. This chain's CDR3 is CASSWTRGGPDTQYF. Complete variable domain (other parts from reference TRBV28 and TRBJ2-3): DVKVTQSSRYLVKRTGEKVFLECVQDMDHENMFWYRQDPGLGLRLIYFSYDVKMKEKGDIPEGYSVSREKKERFSLILESASTNQTSMYLCASSWTRGGPDTQYFGPGTRLTVL.

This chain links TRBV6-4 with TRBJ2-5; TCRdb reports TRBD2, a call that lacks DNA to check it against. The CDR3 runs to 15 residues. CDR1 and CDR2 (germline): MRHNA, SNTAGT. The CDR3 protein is CASSALAGGQETQYF.

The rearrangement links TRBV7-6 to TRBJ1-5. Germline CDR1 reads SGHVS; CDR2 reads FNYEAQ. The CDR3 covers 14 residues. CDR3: CASSLEADNQPQHF.

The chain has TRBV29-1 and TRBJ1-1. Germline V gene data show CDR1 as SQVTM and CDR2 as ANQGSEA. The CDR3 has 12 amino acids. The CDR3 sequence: CSVEGVSGGAFF.

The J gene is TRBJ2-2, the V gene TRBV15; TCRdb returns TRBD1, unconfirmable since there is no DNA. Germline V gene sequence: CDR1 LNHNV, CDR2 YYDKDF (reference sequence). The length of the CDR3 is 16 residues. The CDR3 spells CATSRVEGASDGELFF.

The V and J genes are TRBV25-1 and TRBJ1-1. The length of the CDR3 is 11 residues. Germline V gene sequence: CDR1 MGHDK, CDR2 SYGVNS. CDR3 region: CASSAAAEAFF.

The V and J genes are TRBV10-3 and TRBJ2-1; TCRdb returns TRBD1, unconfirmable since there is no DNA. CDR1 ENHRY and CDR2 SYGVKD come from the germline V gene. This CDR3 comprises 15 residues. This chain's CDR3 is CAISESRGAHNEQFF.

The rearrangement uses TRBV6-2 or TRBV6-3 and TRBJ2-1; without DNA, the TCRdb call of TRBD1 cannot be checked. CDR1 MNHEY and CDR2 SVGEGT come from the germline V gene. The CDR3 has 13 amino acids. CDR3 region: CASSPRDVNEQFF.

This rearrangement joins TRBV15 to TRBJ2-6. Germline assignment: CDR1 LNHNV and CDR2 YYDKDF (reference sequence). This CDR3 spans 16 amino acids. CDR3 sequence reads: CATSREQESGANVLTF. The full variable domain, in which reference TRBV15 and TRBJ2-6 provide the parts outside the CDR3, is DAMVIQNPRYQVTQFGKPVTLSCSQTLNHNVMYWYQQKSSQAPKLLFHYYDKDFNNEADTPDNFQSRRPNTSFCFLDIRSPGLGDTAMYLCATSREQESGANVLTFGAGSRLTVL.

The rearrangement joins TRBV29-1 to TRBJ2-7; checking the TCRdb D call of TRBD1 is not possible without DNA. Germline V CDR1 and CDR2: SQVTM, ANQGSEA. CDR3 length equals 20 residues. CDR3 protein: CSVGGQGDWTSGFFSYEQYF.

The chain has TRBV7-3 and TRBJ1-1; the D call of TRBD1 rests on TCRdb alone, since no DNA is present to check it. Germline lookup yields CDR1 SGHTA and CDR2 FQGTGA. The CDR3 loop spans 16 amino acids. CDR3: CASSLIHGTGETEAFF.

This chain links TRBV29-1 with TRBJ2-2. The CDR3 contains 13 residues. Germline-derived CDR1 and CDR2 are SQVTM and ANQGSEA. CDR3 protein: CSVEQTNTGELFF.

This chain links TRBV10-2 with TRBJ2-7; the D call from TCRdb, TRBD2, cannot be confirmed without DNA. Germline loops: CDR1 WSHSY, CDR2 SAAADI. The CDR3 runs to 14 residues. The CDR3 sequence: CASSEYSSVGEQYF.

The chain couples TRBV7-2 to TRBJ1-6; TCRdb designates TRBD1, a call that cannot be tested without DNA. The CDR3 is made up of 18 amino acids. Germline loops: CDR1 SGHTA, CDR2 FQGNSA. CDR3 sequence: CASSLFPPSVLNNSPLHF.